The 2 T cell receptor beta chains presented below share a single source sample, sequenced in a study of blood T cell repertoires in COVID-19. Profiling relied on immunoSEQ multiplex PCR, and the TCRdb table lists in-frame clones only, not all of them. The data hold about 360,000 clones, with roughly 86% observed a single time. Material: PBMCs or T cells enriched from blood (not recorded which). These receptors all stem from a man in his forties in a cohort exposed to, infected with or recovered from COVID-19 (not recorded which).

V is TRBV5-1 and J is TRBJ2-7, with a weak D call TRBD1 (5 bases). The germline gives CDR1 SGHRS, CDR2 YFSETQ. The CDR3 is made up of 15 amino acids. V was cut by 5 bases and J by 0 bases, with 15 bases left in between. CDR3 region: CASRLQVGDSYEQYF. CDR3 sequence (DNA): TGCGCCAGCAGATTACAGGTTGGGGACTCCTACGAGCAGTACTTC.

V and J are TRBV19 and TRBJ1-2; TRBD1 matches 9 bases. From germline, CDR1 is LNHDA and CDR2 SQIVND (reference sequence). This CDR3 comprises 16 residues. The V segment lost 5 bases and the J segment 7 bases; nucleotides outside the gene matches: 14. CDR3: CASSSQGAAFGGGYTF. The CDR3 DNA is TGTGCCAGTAGTTCACAGGGGGCGGCTTTTGGTGGTGGCTACACCTTC.